What follows describes a single TCR beta chain. Its antigen remains unidentified. The time point: after dendritic cell vaccination, including at tumor progression/relapse. The sample originates from a study of glioma-infiltrating T cells after dendritic cell vaccination. Whole-study context: Monocyte-derived dendritic cells, cultured 6 to 8 days with IL-4 and GM-CSF, were pulsed with autologous tumor lysate. Regarding the study as a whole: Higher TCR clonality did not directly relate to longer survival. Only a small number of patients had complete blood and tumor samples.

Input was approximately 2 ug genomic DNA, or all available if less. Repertoires were generated with immunoSEQ multiplex PCR, while TCRdb's copy carries only in-frame clones and drops some. Of about 110,000 clones in the sample, roughly 90% are singletons; the top ten hold 2.7%. Germline trimming cut 5 bases from V and 2 bases from J; bases unmatched to any gene: 11. CDR1 PRHDT and CDR2 FYEKMQ come from the germline V gene (reference sequence). The length of the CDR3 is 16 residues. The gene calls are TRBV13 and TRBJ1-2, with 7 bases aligning to TRBD1. The material was blood, obtained after dendritic cell vaccination. This clonotype was obtained from a human donor with glioblastoma. The CDR3 here is CASSPPAQQGNYGYTF. CDR3 bases: TGTGCCAGCAGCCCTCCTGCCCAACAGGGGAACTATGGCTACACCTTC.